A single sample is the source of the 3 T cell receptor beta chains below, sequenced in a study of T-cell reconstitution after alpha-beta-depleted transplantation in children. Unique molecular identifiers were built into the TCRbeta library. Via MiXCR, TCRdb re-called the PCR reads, giving one row per CDR3 protein. Of over 400,000 distinct CDR3 sequences listed, under 15% are singletons. The source was PBMCs from the stem cell graft donor, collected from the stem cell graft. The source of these receptors is a human donor who donated a stem cell graft to a child with combined immunodeficiency.

This chain uses TRBV5-5 with TRBJ2-2; possible D gene TRBD2, 6 bases. Trimming pared 4 bases from V and 4 bases from J, leaving 14 bases between. Germline CDR1 SGHKS, CDR2 YYEKEE (reference sequence). CDR3 length: 15 amino acids. CDR3 region: CASSPGLRSTGELFF. CDR3 bases: TGTGCCAGCAGCCCCGGACTAAGGAGCACCGGGGAGCTGTTTTTT.

This clonotype was picked up a small number of times. V is TRBV11-2 and J is TRBJ1-1, with D perhaps matching TRBD1 (5 bases). The V gene lost 5 bases and the J gene lost 0 bases, with 13 bases spanning the gap. The CDR3 totals 15 residues. CDR1 SGHAT and CDR2 FQNNGV come from the germline V gene. This chain's CDR3 is CASSPWGRMNTEAFF. CDR3 nucleotides: TGTGCCAGCAGCCCGTGGGGACGGATGAACACTGAAGCTTTCTTT. The complete variable domain, with remaining parts taken from reference TRBV11-2 and TRBJ1-1, reads EAGVAQSPRYKIIEKRQSVAFWCNPISGHATLYWYQQILGQGPKLLIQFQNNGVVDDSQLPKDRFSAERLKGVDSTLKIQPAKLEDSAVYLCASSPWGRMNTEAFFGQGTRLTVV.

The V gene is TRBV12-3 or TRBV12-4, the J gene TRBJ2-3, with no clear D. Trimming pared 5 bases from V and 4 bases from J, leaving 13 bases between. The CDR3 is 14 residues long. The DNA of the CDR3 is TGTGCCAGCAGTGGTGACTGGACGGCAGATACGCAGTATTTT. It encodes CASSGDWTADTQYF.